This TCR beta chain appears in the sequencing data of a study of T-cell memory formation after mild COVID-19. Regarding the study as a whole: Still unconfirmed is whether the second-wave clones peaking on day 37 recognized SARS-CoV-2. Pre-infection memory contained some responding clones, which suggested that cross-reactive memory had joined.

CDR3 length: 14 residues. Trimming took 0 bases from V and 4 from J, leaving 12 bases between them. The germline V gene encodes CDR1 GTSNPN and CDR2 SVGIG (reference sequence). TCRalpha and TCRbeta libraries used 5'RACE with constant-segment primers and UMIs. MiXCR was run by TCRdb on the 5' RACE reads, yielding one entry per CDR3 protein. Of about 270,000 distinct CDR3 sequences in the sample, approximately 19% were seen once. Worth noting for this clonotype: Its antigen remains unidentified.

Sequencing used PBMCs or a T cell subset sorted from them (not recorded which). The TCR comes from a man between 18 and 29 years old who had mild COVID-19 (a few samples of this study predate the infection). Cell type and time point are not known. The chain employs TRBV30 and TRBJ2-5; no definite D call. CDR3 DNA sequence: TGTGCCTGGAGTGTGGGTGGCCCCTCAGAGACCCAGTACTTC. Residues: CAWSVGGPSETQYF.